The 28 T cell receptor beta chains listed next were all sequenced from one sample in a study of OX40 agonist ivuxolimab in advanced cancers. Method: immunoSEQ multiplex PCR; TCRdb's copy keeps in-frame clones and lacks some. The sample contains some 79,000 clones, approximately 85% of which appear only once. Sequenced here: CD4+ or CD8+ T cells sorted from blood, sampled in a trial of the OX40 agonist ivuxolimab. The receptors derive from an adult with an advanced solid tumor such as melanoma, head and neck, liver or kidney cancer.

Written as DNA, the CDR3 is TGTGCCAGCACCAGAGGGGGATACGAGGACACTGAAGCTTTCTTT. Its protein product is CASTRGGYEDTEAFF. The rearrangement uses TRBV2 and TRBJ1-1; TRBD1 is a possible D gene (6 bases). Germline CDR1 SNHLY, CDR2 FYNNEI. This CDR3 has 15 amino acids. The V and J ends lost 7 bases and 3 bases respectively, with 18 bases between them. The variable domain in full, completed from reference TRBV2 and TRBJ1-1, reads EPEVTQTPSHQVTQMGQEVILRCVPISNHLYFYWYRQILGQKVEFLVSFYNNEISEKSEIFDDQFSVERPDGSNFTLKIRSTKLEDSAMYFCASTRGGYEDTEAFFGQGTRLTVV.

The chain has TRBV2 and TRBJ2-1; the D call may be TRBD1 or TRBD2 (5 bases each). This CDR3 contains 16 residues. Per germline, CDR1 SNHLY and CDR2 FYNNEI. Trimming removed 6 bases from V and 0 bases from J, with 15 bases in between. CDR3 in DNA: TGTGCCAGCAGGTCGGGGCCGAACGACTCCTACAATGAGCAGTTCTTC. It is translated as CASRSGPNDSYNEQFF.

V is TRBV10-1 and J is TRBJ2-5, with D perhaps TRBD1 or TRBD2 (5 bases each). Germline values: CDR1 WNHNN, CDR2 SYGVQD (reference sequence). CDR3 length equals 16 residues. Trimming shortened V by 4 bases and J by 5 bases, and 20 bases separated the two germline ends. CDR3 in amino acids: CASSAEGRGAEETQYF. The CDR3 bases are TGCGCCAGCAGTGCGGAAGGTCGAGGGGCCGAGGAGACCCAGTACTTC.

CDR3 sequence (DNA): TGTGCCAGCAGCTCATCGGGACAGAATAATGAAAAACTGTTTTTT. Residues: CASSSSGQNNEKLFF. V usage is TRBV5-4 and J usage is TRBJ1-4; 7 bases fit TRBD1. V lost 3 bases, J lost 4 bases, and 6 bases stayed unmatched. This CDR3 comprises 15 residues. Germline CDR1 reads SGHNT; CDR2 reads YYREEE (reference sequence).

The chain carries TRBV27 and TRBJ1-5; the D gene is possibly TRBD1 (5 bases). The germline V gene encodes CDR1 MNHEY and CDR2 SMNVEV (reference sequence). Trimming left V 2 bases short and J 1 base short, with 12 bases between. The CDR3 length is 16 residues. Written as DNA, the CDR3 is TGTGCCAGCAGTTTAACGGGGGAGGCGAGCAATCAGCCCCAGCATTTT. The encoded protein is CASSLTGEASNQPQHF.

This chain uses TRBV18 with TRBJ1-3, with a possible D match to TRBD1 (6 bases). The CDR3 totals 16 residues. The germline V gene has CDR1 KGHSH and CDR2 LQKENI. The ends were cut back, 2 bases at V and 3 bases at J, with 14 bases in the middle. The CDR3 protein is CASSPAGANLGNTIYF. For the CDR3, the DNA is TGTGCCAGCTCACCAGCAGGGGCGAACCTTGGAAACACCATATATTTT.

This chain connects TRBV28 to TRBJ2-1, with TRBD2 matching over 10 bases. The CDR3 is 16 amino acids. V trimming: 6 bases; J trimming: 0 bases; junction bases outside the gene matches: 5. The germline V gene encodes CDR1 MDHEN and CDR2 SYDVKM. The DNA of the CDR3 is TGTGCCAGCAGCCTTACTAGCGGGATCTCCTACAATGAGCAGTTCTTC. Residues: CASSLTSGISYNEQFF.

J is TRBJ2-1 and V is TRBV7-9, with a weak D call TRBD1 (5 bases). The CDR3 runs 16 residues. The germline V gene has CDR1 SEHNR and CDR2 FQNEAQ (reference sequence). Trimming took 2 bases from V and 0 from J, leaving 11 bases between them. In nucleotides, the CDR3 is TGTGCCAGCAGCTTATTCTGGACAAGCTCCTACAATGAGCAGTTCTTC. Protein product: CASSLFWTSSYNEQFF. The whole variable domain, remainder taken from reference TRBV7-9 and TRBJ2-1, is DTGVSQNPRHKITKRGQNVTFRCDPISEHNRLYWYRQTLGQGPEFLTYFQNEAQLEKSRLLSDRFSAERPKGSFSTLEIQRTEQGDSAMYLCASSLFWTSSYNEQFFGPGTRLTVL.

This clone was counted a single time. The gene calls are TRBV5-1 and TRBJ2-7, with 12 bases fitting TRBD2. Germline values: CDR1 SGHRS, CDR2 YFSETQ. Unmatched junction bases numbered 3, after V lost 0 bases and J lost 2 bases. The CDR3 contains 16 residues. CDR3 residues: CASSLALAGGTYEQYF. For the CDR3, the DNA is TGCGCCAGCAGCTTGGCTCTAGCGGGAGGGACCTACGAGCAGTACTTC.

The chain employs TRBV11-3 and TRBJ2-7; TRBD2 agrees at 7 bases. With V trimmed by 3 bases and J by 1 base, 3 bases remained unmatched. Germline-derived CDR1 and CDR2 are SGHNT and YENEEA. CDR3 length equals 14 residues. CDR3 region: CASSFPGGSYEQYF. In DNA form, the CDR3 reads TGTGCCAGCAGCTTCCCGGGAGGTTCCTACGAGCAGTACTTC.

The chain joins TRBV19 to TRBJ1-2; D is ambiguous. Germline CDR1 is LNHDA and CDR2 is SQIVND (reference sequence). Trimming pared 10 bases from V and 1 base from J, leaving 13 bases between. This CDR3 is built from 13 residues. The CDR3 sequence: CATSWADNYGYTF. CDR3 bases: TGTGCCACAAGCTGGGCGGATAACTATGGCTACACCTTC.

The CDR3 reads CASTKDRFSYEQYF. CDR3 coding DNA: TGTGCCAGCACGAAGGACAGGTTCTCCTACGAGCAGTACTTC. The chain uses TRBV2 and TRBJ2-7; 7 nucleotides line up with TRBD1. CDR1 is SNHLY and CDR2 is FYNNEI in the germline V gene. The CDR3 is made up of 14 amino acids. V lost 7 bases, J lost 0 bases, and 6 bases stayed unmatched.

This clone was counted only a few times. V gene TRBV6-1 combines with J gene TRBJ1-5, with D hard to call. CDR1 and CDR2 (germline): MNHNS, SASEGT. The CDR3 loop spans 13 amino acids. Trimming took 5 bases from V and 5 from J, leaving 10 bases between them. The CDR3, as DNA: TGTGCCAGCAGTCCCAACTGGGATCAGCCCCAGCATTTT. It codes for CASSPNWDQPQHF.

This chain's CDR3 is CASSGRGLDTGELFF. The CDR3 DNA reads TGTGCCAGCAGTGGCAGGGGGCTAGACACCGGGGAGCTGTTTTTT. The chain carries TRBV2 and TRBJ2-2, with 8 bases fitting TRBD1. The J segment lost 3 bases and the V segment lost 4 bases, leaving 4 bases of the junction unmatched. This CDR3 has 15 residues. Germline CDR1 SNHLY, CDR2 FYNNEI.

This chain links TRBV7-9 with TRBJ2-5, with 8 nucleotides matching TRBD1. Germline values: CDR1 SEHNR, CDR2 FQNEAQ (reference sequence). CDR3 size: 14 residues. With 4 bases clipped from V and 5 bases from J, the junction kept 6 bases outside the gene matches. The DNA for the CDR3 is TGTGCCAGCAGCTCGACAGGGGCGACGGAGACCCAGTACTTC. Translating gives CASSSTGATETQYF. Looking up the rest from reference TRBV7-9 and TRBJ2-5 gives the full variable domain: DTGVSQNPRHKITKRGQNVTFRCDPISEHNRLYWYRQTLGQGPEFLTYFQNEAQLEKSRLLSDRFSAERPKGSFSTLEIQRTEQGDSAMYLCASSSTGATETQYFGPGTRLLVL.

V and J are TRBV5-1 and TRBJ2-2; 7 bases match TRBD1. V was pared by 7 bases and J by 8 bases, with 11 bases of the junction left unmatched. The length of the CDR3 is 14 residues. CDR1 and CDR2 (germline): SGHRS, YFSETQ. The CDR3 DNA sequence: TGCGCCAGCCATCAATACAGGGGTGGAGGGGAGCTGTTTTTT. Protein sequence: CASHQYRGGGELFF.

This clone is medium-sized by share. The chain links TRBV27 to TRBJ2-7; 13 bases line up with TRBD2. Germline lookup yields CDR1 MNHEY and CDR2 SMNVEV (reference sequence). The CDR3 length is 17 residues. Losses at the gene ends were 8 bases for V and 6 bases for J; bases not matched to a gene: 16. The CDR3 is CASPGTSGTFSFREQYF. The CDR3 DNA follows: TGTGCCAGCCCGGGGACTAGCGGGACATTCTCTTTTCGCGAGCAGTACTTC.

This chain joins TRBV13 and TRBJ2-3; D is unresolved. This CDR3 is 16 amino acids long. Germline V gene sequence: CDR1 PRHDT, CDR2 FYEKMQ (reference sequence). Trimming stripped 2 bases from V and 2 bases from J, with 14 bases between. As DNA, the CDR3 is TGTGCCAGCAGCTTACGCCTTCAGGAGCACACAGATACGCAGTATTTT. Protein sequence: CASSLRLQEHTDTQYF.

V and J are TRBV27 and TRBJ2-2; D gene ambiguous. The CDR3 spans 14 residues. Germline lookup yields CDR1 MNHEY and CDR2 SMNVEV (reference sequence). V was pared by 4 bases and J by 1 base, with 7 bases between. CDR3 bases: TGTGCCAGCAGTTCCGATTTGAACACCGGGGAGCTGTTTTTT. It encodes CASSSDLNTGELFF.

Points on this clone: An end of the junction does not agree with germline; a read error may underlie this. The J gene is TRBJ2-7, the V gene TRBV7-9; 9 bases are a match to TRBD2. This CDR3 has 15 residues. CDR1 SEHNR and CDR2 FQNEAQ come from the germline V gene (reference sequence). The CDR3 bases are TGTGCCAGCAGCCGCGCGGGGGGGCGCTCCGACGAGCAGTACTTC. It encodes CASSRAGGRSDEQYF.

The chain is built from TRBV2 and TRBJ1-6, with D possibly being TRBD1 (5 bases). Deletions cut 6 bases from V and 8 bases from J, with 17 bases between. This CDR3 has 15 residues. Germline V gene data show CDR1 as SNHLY and CDR2 as FYNNEI. The CDR3 sequence is CASRAPRVVDSPLHF. In DNA form, the CDR3 reads TGTGCCAGCAGGGCACCCAGGGTTGTGGATTCACCCCTCCACTTT.

This clone occurred a few times. The rearrangement links TRBV19 to TRBJ1-2; no firm D call. Germline V gives CDR1 LNHDA, CDR2 SQIVND (reference sequence). The CDR3 has 13 amino acids. Trimming pared 1 base from V and 7 bases from J, leaving 10 bases between. The CDR3 protein is CASSIVGFAGYTF. The CDR3 nucleotides read TGTGCCAGTAGTATAGTTGGGTTTGCTGGCTACACCTTC.

The chain joins TRBV6-1 to TRBJ2-3, with 9 bases lining up with TRBD2. Germline V gene sequence: CDR1 MNHNS, CDR2 SASEGT. V trimming: 9 bases; J trimming: 0 bases; junction bases outside the gene matches: 7. The CDR3 covers 15 residues. The CDR3 here is CASHLAGLSTDTQYF. CDR3 sequence (DNA): TGTGCCAGTCACCTAGCGGGACTTAGCACAGATACGCAGTATTTT.

This chain links TRBV4-1 with TRBJ2-1, with TRBD2 as a possible D gene (7 bases). The V gene's germline CDR1 is MGHRA and CDR2 YSYEKL. CDR3 size: 17 residues. The V end lost 3 bases, the J end lost 5 bases, and 20 bases lay between the germline ends. The chain's CDR3 is CASSQGPGRTENNEQFF. The CDR3 coding sequence is TGCGCCAGCAGCCAGGGCCCCGGGAGGACAGAAAACAATGAGCAGTTCTTC.

This clone was recorded a few times. The chain is built from TRBV18 and TRBJ2-7; maybe TRBD2 (6 bases). Germline CDR1 is KGHSH and CDR2 is LQKENI. V lost 4 bases and J 6 bases, leaving 16 bases between the germline ends. This CDR3 is 14 amino acids long. The CDR3 DNA reads as TGTGCCAGCTCACTCGGGACGGGGGAGGCCGAGCAGTACTTC. Residues: CASSLGTGEAEQYF.

This chain connects TRBV29-1 to TRBJ2-3; 7 bases align to TRBD2. This CDR3 spans 16 amino acids. After removal of 3 bases from V and 2 bases from J, the junction contained 11 bases not matched to a gene. Germline V gives CDR1 SQVTM, CDR2 ANQGSEA. The CDR3 nucleotides read TGCAGCGTTGAGGGGGGGTTGGGGATCCCCACAGATACGCAGTATTTT. It translates to CSVEGGLGIPTDTQYF.

The sample holds one count of this clone. The chain carries TRBV5-1 and TRBJ1-1; a possible D gene is TRBD1 (6 bases). The CDR3 sequence is 17 residues long. Trimming stripped 4 bases from V and 5 bases from J, with 24 bases between. Germline lookup yields CDR1 SGHRS and CDR2 YFSETQ. CDR3 in DNA: TGCGCCAGCAGCCCGGTCAGTTGGGGGCTTATGGTGACTGAAGCTTTCTTT. Encoded protein: CASSPVSWGLMVTEAFF.

This sequence joins TRBV11-1 and TRBJ2-1; D ambiguous. The CDR3 totals 16 residues. Germline CDR1 is SGHAT and CDR2 is FQDESV (reference sequence). V dropped 0 bases and J dropped 6 bases, with 15 bases sitting between them. The CDR3 coding sequence is TGTGCCAGCAGCTTAGCCCCCCTTAGTGTGGGCAATGAGCAGTTCTTC. It codes for CASSLAPLSVGNEQFF.